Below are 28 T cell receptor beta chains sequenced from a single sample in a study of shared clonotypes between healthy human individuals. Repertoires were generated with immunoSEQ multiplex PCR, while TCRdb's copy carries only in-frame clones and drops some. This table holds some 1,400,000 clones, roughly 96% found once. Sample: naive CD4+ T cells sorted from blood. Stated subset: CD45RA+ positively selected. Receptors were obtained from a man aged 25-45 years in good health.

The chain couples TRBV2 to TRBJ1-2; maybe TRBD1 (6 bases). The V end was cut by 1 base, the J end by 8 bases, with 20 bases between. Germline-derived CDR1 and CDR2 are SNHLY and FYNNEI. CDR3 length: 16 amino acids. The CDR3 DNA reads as TGTGCCAGCAGTGAAGATTGGTTAGCGACAGGACCAGGCTACACCTTC. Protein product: CASSEDWLATGPGYTF.

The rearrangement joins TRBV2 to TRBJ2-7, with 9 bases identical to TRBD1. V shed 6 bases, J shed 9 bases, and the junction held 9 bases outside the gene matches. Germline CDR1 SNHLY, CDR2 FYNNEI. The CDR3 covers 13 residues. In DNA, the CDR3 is TGTGCCAGCAGCCTTGGACAGGGGAATGCGCAGTACTTC. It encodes CASSLGQGNAQYF.

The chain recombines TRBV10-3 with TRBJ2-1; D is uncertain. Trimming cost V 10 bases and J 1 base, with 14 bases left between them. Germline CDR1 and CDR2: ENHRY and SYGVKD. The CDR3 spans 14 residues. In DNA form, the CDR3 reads TGTGCCACCCTGGCTGGCAGATCCTACAATGAGCAGTTCTTC. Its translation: CATLAGRSYNEQFF.

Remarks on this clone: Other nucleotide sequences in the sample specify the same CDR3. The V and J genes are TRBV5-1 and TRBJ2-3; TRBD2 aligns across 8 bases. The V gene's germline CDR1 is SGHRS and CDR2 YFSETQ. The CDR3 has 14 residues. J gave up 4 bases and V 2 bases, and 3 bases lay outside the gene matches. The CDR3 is CASSLTAGADTQYF. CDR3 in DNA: TGCGCCAGCAGCTTAACAGCGGGGGCAGATACGCAGTATTTT.

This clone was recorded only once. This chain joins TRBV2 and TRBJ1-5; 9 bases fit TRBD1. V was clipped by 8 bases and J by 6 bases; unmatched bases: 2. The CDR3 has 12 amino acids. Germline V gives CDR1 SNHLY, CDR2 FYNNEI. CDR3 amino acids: CASQDRGQPQHF. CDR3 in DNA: TGTGCCAGCCAGGACAGGGGTCAGCCCCAGCATTTT.

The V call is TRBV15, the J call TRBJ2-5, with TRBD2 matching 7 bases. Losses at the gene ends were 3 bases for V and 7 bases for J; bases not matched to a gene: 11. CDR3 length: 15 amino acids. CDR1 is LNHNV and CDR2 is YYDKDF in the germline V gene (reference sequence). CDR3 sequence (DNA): TGTGCCACCAGCAGTCCCGGGGGGTCCTCGCTGACCCAGTACTTC. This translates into CATSSPGGSSLTQYF. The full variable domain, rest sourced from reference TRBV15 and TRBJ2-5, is DAMVIQNPRYQVTQFGKPVTLSCSQTLNHNVMYWYQQKSSQAPKLLFHYYDKDFNNEADTPDNFQSRRPNTSFCFLDIRSPGLGDTAMYLCATSSPGGSSLTQYFGPGTRLLVL.

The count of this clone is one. The CDR3 is CASSRGQVLTDTQYF. DNA of the CDR3: TGTGCCAGCAGTCGAGGACAGGTTCTCACAGATACGCAGTATTTT. The rearrangement links TRBV6-5 to TRBJ2-3, with 7 bases aligning to TRBD1. The CDR3 has 15 amino acids. With V trimmed by 5 bases and J by 2 bases, 7 bases remained unmatched. From germline, CDR1 is MNHEY and CDR2 SVGAGI.

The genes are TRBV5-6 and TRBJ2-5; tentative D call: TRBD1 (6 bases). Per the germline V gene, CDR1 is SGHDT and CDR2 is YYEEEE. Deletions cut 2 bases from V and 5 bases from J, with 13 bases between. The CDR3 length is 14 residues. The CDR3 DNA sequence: TGTGCCAGCAGCTTAATAGGGGGAGCCGAGACCCAGTACTTC. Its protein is CASSLIGGAETQYF. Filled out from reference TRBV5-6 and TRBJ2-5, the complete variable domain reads DAGVTQSPTHLIKTRGQQVTLRCSPKSGHDTVSWYQQALGQGPQFIFQYYEEEERQRGNFPDRFSGHQFPNYSSELNVNALLLGDSALYLCASSLIGGAETQYFGPGTRLLVL.

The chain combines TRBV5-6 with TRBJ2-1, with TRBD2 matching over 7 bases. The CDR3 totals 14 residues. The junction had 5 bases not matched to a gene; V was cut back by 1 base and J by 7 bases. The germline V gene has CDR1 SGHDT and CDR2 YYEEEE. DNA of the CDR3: TGTGCCAGCAGCTTGAGCGGGGAGGGGAATGAGCAGTTCTTC. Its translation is CASSLSGEGNEQFF.

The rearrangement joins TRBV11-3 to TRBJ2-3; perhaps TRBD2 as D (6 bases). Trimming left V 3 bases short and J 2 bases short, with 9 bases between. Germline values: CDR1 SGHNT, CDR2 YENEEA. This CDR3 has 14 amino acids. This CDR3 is CASSFGGVTDTQYF. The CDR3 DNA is TGTGCCAGCAGCTTCGGGGGAGTCACAGATACGCAGTATTTT.

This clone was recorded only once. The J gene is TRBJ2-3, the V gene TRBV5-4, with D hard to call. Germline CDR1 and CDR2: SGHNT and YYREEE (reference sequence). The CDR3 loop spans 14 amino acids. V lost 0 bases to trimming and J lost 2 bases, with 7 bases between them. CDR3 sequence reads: CASSLAAYTDTQYF. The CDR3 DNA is TGTGCCAGCAGCTTGGCCGCTTACACAGATACGCAGTATTTT.

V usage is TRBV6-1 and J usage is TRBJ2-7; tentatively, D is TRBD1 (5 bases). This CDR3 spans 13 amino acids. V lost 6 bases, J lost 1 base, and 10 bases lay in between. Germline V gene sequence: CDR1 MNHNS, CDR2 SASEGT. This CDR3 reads CASSFAGSYEQYF. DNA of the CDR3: TGTGCCAGCAGCTTCGCAGGGTCCTACGAGCAGTACTTC.

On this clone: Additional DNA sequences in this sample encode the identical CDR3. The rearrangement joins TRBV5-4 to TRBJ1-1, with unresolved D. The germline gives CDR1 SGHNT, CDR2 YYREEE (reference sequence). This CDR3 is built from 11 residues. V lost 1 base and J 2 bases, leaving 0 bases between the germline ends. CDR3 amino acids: CASSLNTEAFF. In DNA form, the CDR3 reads TGTGCCAGCAGCTTGAACACTGAAGCTTTCTTT.

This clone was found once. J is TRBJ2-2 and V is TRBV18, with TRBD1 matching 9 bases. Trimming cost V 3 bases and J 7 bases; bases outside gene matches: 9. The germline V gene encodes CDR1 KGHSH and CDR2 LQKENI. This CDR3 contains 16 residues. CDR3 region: CASSPRGQGSFGELFF. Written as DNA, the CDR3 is TGTGCCAGCTCACCGAGGGGACAGGGAAGTTTCGGGGAGCTGTTTTTT.

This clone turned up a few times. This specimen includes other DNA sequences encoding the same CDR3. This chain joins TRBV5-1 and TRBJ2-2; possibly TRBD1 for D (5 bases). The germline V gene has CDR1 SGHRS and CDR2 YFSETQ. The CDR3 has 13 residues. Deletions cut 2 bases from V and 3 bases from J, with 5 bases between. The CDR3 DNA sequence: TGCGCCAGCAGCTTACAGGACACCGGGGAGCTGTTTTTT. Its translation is CASSLQDTGELFF.

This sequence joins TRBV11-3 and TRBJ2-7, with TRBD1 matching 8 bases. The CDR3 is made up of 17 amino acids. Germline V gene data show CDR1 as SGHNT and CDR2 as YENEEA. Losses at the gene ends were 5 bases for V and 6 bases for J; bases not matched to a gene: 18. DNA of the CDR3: TGTGCCAGCAGCCCGAGTCATACTCAGGGGGCACTCGCCGAGCAGTACTTC. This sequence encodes CASSPSHTQGALAEQYF.

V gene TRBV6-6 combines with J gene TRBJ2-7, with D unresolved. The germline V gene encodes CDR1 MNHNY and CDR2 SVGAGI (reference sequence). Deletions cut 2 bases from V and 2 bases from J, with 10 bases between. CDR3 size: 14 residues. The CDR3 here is CASSYRPGAYEQYF. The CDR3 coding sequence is TGTGCCAGCAGTTACCGCCCCGGAGCCTACGAGCAGTACTTC.

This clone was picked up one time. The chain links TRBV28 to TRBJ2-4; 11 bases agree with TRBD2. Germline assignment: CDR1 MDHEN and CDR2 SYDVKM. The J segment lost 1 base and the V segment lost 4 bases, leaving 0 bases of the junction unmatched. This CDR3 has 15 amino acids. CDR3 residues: CASSSSGRAKNIQYF. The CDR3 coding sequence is TGTGCCAGCAGTTCTAGCGGGAGGGCCAAAAACATTCAGTACTTC. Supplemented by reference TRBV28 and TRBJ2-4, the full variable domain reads DVKVTQSSRYLVKRTGEKVFLECVQDMDHENMFWYRQDPGLGLRLIYFSYDVKMKEKGDIPEGYSVSREKKERFSLILESASTNQTSMYLCASSSSGRAKNIQYFGAGTRLSVL.

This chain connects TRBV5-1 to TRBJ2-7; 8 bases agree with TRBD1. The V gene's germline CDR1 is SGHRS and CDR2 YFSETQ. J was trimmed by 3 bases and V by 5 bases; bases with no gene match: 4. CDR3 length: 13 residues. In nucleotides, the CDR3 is TGCGCCAGCAGGTCTGGACAGGGCTACGAGCAGTACTTC. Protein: CASRSGQGYEQYF.

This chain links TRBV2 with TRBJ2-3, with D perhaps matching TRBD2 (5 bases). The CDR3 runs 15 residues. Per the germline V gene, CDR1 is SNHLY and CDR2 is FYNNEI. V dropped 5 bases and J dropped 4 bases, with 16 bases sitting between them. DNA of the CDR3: TGTGCCAGCAGTCCCCGAATACGGGGAGCAGATACGCAGTATTTT. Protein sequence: CASSPRIRGADTQYF.

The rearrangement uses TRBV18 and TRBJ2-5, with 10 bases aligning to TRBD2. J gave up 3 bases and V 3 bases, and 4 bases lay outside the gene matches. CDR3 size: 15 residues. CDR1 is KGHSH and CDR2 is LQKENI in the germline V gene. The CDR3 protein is CASSPWTSGEETQYF. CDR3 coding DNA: TGTGCCAGCTCACCTTGGACTAGCGGAGAAGAGACCCAGTACTTC.

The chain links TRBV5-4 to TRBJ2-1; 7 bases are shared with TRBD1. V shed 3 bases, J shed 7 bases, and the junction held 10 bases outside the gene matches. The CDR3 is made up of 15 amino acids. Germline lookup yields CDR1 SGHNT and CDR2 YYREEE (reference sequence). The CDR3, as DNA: TGTGCCAGCAGCTCCCTCCACAGGGGCGGAAATGAGCAGTTCTTC. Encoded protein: CASSSLHRGGNEQFF.

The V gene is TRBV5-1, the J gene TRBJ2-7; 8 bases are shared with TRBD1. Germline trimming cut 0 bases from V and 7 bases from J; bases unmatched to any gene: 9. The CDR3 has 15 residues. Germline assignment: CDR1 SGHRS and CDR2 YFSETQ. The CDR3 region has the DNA TGCGCCAGCAGCTTGGGGGCCGGACAGGGTTGGGAGCAGTACTTC. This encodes CASSLGAGQGWEQYF.

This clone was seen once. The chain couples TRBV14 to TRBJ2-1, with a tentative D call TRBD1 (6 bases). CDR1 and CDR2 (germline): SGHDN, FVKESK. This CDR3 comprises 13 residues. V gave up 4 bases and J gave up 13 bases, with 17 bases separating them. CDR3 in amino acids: CASSRVQGRHQFF. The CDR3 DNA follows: TGTGCCAGCAGCCGTGTACAGGGAAGGCACCAGTTCTTC.

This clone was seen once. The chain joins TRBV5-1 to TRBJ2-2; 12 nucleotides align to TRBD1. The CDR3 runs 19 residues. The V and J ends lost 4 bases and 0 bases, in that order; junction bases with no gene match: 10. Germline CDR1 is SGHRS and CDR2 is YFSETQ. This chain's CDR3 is CASSTGTGGRQTNTGELFF. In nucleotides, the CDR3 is TGCGCCAGCAGCACCGGGACAGGGGGCCGCCAGACGAACACCGGGGAGCTGTTTTTT.

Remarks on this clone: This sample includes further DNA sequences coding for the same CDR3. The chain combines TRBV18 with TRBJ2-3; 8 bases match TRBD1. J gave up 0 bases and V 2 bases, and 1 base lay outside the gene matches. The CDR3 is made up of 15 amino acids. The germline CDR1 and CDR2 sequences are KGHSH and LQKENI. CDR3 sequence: CASSPTGGSTDTQYF. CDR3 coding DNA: TGTGCCAGCTCACCAACAGGGGGAAGCACAGATACGCAGTATTTT.

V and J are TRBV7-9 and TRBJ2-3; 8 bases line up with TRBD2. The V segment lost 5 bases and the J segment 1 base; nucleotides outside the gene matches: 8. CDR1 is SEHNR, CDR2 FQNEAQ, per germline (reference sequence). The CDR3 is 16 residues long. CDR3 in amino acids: CASSRRGSGGTDTQYF. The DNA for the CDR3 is TGTGCCAGCAGCCGTAGGGGTAGCGGGGGCACAGATACGCAGTATTTT.

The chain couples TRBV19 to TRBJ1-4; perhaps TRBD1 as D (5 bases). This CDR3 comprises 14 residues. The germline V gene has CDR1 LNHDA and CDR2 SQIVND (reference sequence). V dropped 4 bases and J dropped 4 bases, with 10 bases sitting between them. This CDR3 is CASSRGLVNEKLFF. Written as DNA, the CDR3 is TGTGCCAGTAGTAGGGGACTCGTTAATGAAAAACTGTTTTTT.